A single sample is the source of the 20 T cell receptor beta chains below, sequenced in a study of beta chain features in type 1 diabetes. General study results and limits: The study found moderately but significantly shorter TCRB CDR3s in all four CD4+ subsets of Type 1 diabetes patients.

Expressed TCRB transcripts were sequenced because the entire RNA isolate underwent reverse transcription. The protocol was immunoSEQ multiplex PCR, while the TCRdb copy is restricted to in-frame clones and leaves out a portion. In the table there are roughly 250,000 clones, around 21% of which are singletons. Antigen specificity for these receptors is unknown. Sequenced sample: naive CD4+ T cells from blood. These TCRs come from a woman aged 40 to 50 with type 1 diabetes.

V and J are TRBV7-2 and TRBJ1-1; a possible D gene is TRBD1 (5 bases). The CDR3 is 14 residues long. Per the germline V gene, CDR1 is SGHTA and CDR2 is FQGNSA. The V gene lost 5 bases and the J gene lost 0 bases, with 10 bases spanning the gap. The chain's CDR3 is CASSPDSMNTEAFF. In DNA form, the CDR3 reads TGTGCCAGCAGCCCCGACAGCATGAACACTGAAGCTTTCTTT.

The chain has TRBV10-3 and TRBJ2-7, with 7 bases identical to TRBD1. Trimming took 9 bases from V and 2 from J; bases not matched to a gene: 7. The CDR3 sequence is 13 residues long. Germline assignment: CDR1 ENHRY and CDR2 SYGVKD. As DNA, the CDR3 is TGTGCCATGATTGGACAGGCTGCCTACGAGCAGTACTTC. The encoded protein is CAMIGQAAYEQYF.

This clone was observed a few times. This chain connects TRBV5-4 to TRBJ2-2; TRBD2 agrees at 9 bases. Germline loops: CDR1 SGHNT, CDR2 YYREEE (reference sequence). This CDR3 is built from 16 residues. V dropped 4 bases and J dropped 8; count of bases not matched to a gene: 12. This CDR3 reads CASSPGGGRAMGELFF. The CDR3 DNA reads as TGTGCCAGCAGCCCAGGTGGCGGGAGGGCCATGGGGGAGCTGTTTTTT.

This clone was recorded a few times. The chain carries TRBV7-3 and TRBJ2-2; 7 bases align to TRBD2. Trimming removed 5 bases from V and 5 bases from J; junction bases left unmatched: 5. CDR1 and CDR2 (germline): SGHTA, FQGTGA. CDR3 length: 14 residues. CDR3: CASSTQLATGELFF. In nucleotides, the CDR3 is TGTGCCAGCAGCACCCAACTAGCGACCGGGGAGCTGTTTTTT.

The chain carries TRBV7-2 and TRBJ2-2; D might be TRBD2 (5 bases). Germline values: CDR1 SGHTA, CDR2 FQGNSA. The CDR3 is 16 residues long. The V and J ends lost 5 bases and 3 bases respectively, with 16 bases between them. Here the CDR3 DNA reads TGTGCCAGCAGCCTGGGGTCGACTACACACACCGGGGAGCTGTTTTTT. This sequence encodes CASSLGSTTHTGELFF.

The V gene is TRBV25-1, the J gene TRBJ1-1; D remains ambiguous. V was cut by 4 bases and J by 6 bases, with 12 bases left in between. CDR1 is MGHDK and CDR2 is SYGVNS in the germline V gene. The CDR3 is made up of 13 amino acids. The CDR3 protein is CASSGNINAEAFF. The CDR3 DNA reads TGTGCCAGCAGTGGCAACATCAACGCTGAAGCTTTCTTT.

V gene TRBV30 combines with J gene TRBJ2-1, with 10 positions matching TRBD2. V was pared by 3 bases and J by 4 bases, with 3 bases of the junction left unmatched. The CDR3 length is 14 residues. CDR1 GTSNPN and CDR2 SVGIG come from the germline V gene (reference sequence). The CDR3 spells CAWRLAGRYNEQFF. The CDR3 nucleotides read TGTGCCTGGAGACTAGCGGGAAGATACAATGAGCAGTTCTTC.

The chain recombines TRBV6-5 with TRBJ2-5; D possibly corresponds to TRBD2 (5 bases). This CDR3 spans 14 amino acids. Trimming shortened V by 2 bases and J by 5 bases, and 12 bases separated the two germline ends. The germline V gene has CDR1 MNHEY and CDR2 SVGAGI. CDR3 in amino acids: CASSYAQGGETQYF. CDR3 DNA: TGTGCCAGCAGTTACGCCCAAGGAGGCGAGACCCAGTACTTC.

As for this clone: Distinct nucleotide sequences in the sample also encode this CDR3. The gene calls are TRBV9 and TRBJ2-7, with 13 bases lining up with TRBD2. V was clipped by 3 bases and J by 4 bases; unmatched bases: 1. Germline CDR1 reads SGDLS; CDR2 reads YYNGEE. This CDR3 has 14 amino acids. The CDR3 reads CASSGTSGSYEQYF. The CDR3 region has the DNA TGTGCCAGCAGCGGGACTAGCGGGAGTTACGAGCAGTACTTC.

This chain connects TRBV5-1 to TRBJ2-1, with 13 bases fitting TRBD2. Germline lookup yields CDR1 SGHRS and CDR2 YFSETQ. V shed 5 bases, J shed 8 bases, and the junction held 10 bases outside the gene matches. The CDR3 loop spans 16 amino acids. CDR3 DNA sequence: TGCGCCAGCAGATTAACCGGGACTAGCGGGATCGATGAGCAGTTCTTC. It translates to CASRLTGTSGIDEQFF.

V is TRBV28 and J is TRBJ2-7, with 9 bases aligning to TRBD1. The CDR3 totals 12 residues. Looked up from germline, CDR1 is MDHEN and CDR2 is SYDVKM. V was pared by 5 bases and J by 5 bases, with 1 base of the junction left unmatched. The DNA of the CDR3 is TGTGCCAGCAGTCGGACAGGGGACGAGCAGTACTTC. It encodes CASSRTGDEQYF.

The chain carries TRBV6-6 and TRBJ1-2; the D gene is possibly TRBD1 (6 bases). The V and J ends lost 5 bases and 5 bases respectively, with 12 bases between them. CDR1 is MNHNY, CDR2 SVGAGI, per germline (reference sequence). The CDR3 has 13 residues. The CDR3: CASSTPTGYGYTF. In DNA form, the CDR3 reads TGTGCCAGCAGTACTCCAACAGGGTATGGCTACACCTTC.

The rearrangement uses TRBV5-1 and TRBJ2-3, with D tentatively TRBD1 (6 bases). The CDR3 extends over 16 amino acids. The V end was cut by 4 bases, the J end by 0 bases, with 15 bases between. Germline assignment: CDR1 SGHRS and CDR2 YFSETQ. The CDR3 DNA is TGCGCCAGCAGCAGACAGGAGCCCCAGAGCACAGATACGCAGTATTTT. This codes for CASSRQEPQSTDTQYF.

This chain's CDR3 is CASSQSWGGTDTQYF. The DNA of the CDR3 is TGCGCCAGCAGTCAATCGTGGGGGGGCACAGATACGCAGTATTTT. The genes are TRBV23-1 and TRBJ2-3, with D tentatively TRBD2 (6 bases). TRBV23-1 is given ORF status, its function remaining uncertain. Trimming left V 0 bases short and J 1 base short, with 8 bases between. The CDR3 covers 15 residues.

There are a few counts of this clone. This chain connects TRBV29-1 to TRBJ1-1; no reliable D call. Germline CDR1 is SQVTM and CDR2 is ANQGSEA. The CDR3 has 14 residues. Trimming pared 6 bases from V and 1 base from J, leaving 15 bases between. CDR3 protein: CSVVNRVPNTEAFF. The CDR3 DNA follows: TGCAGCGTGGTGAACCGGGTCCCGAACACTGAAGCTTTCTTT.

This sequence joins TRBV4-1 and TRBJ1-2; D is possibly TRBD1 (5 bases). This CDR3 comprises 14 residues. Germline values: CDR1 MGHRA, CDR2 YSYEKL. The ends were cut back, 3 bases at V and 8 bases at J, with 16 bases in the middle. CDR3 nucleotides: TGCGCCAGCAGCCATGAAAGGCGGGGGTACGGCTACACCTTC. Encoded protein: CASSHERRGYGYTF.

This clone has just one count. The chain couples TRBV29-1 to TRBJ2-5; D is unclear. Germline assignment: CDR1 SQVTM and CDR2 ANQGSEA. This CDR3 comprises 14 residues. Trimming left V 3 bases short and J 3 bases short, with 14 bases between. The CDR3 here is CSVDSAYAEETQYF. The CDR3, as DNA: TGCAGCGTTGACAGCGCCTATGCGGAAGAGACCCAGTACTTC. Using reference TRBV29-1 and TRBJ2-5 for the parts outside the CDR3, the full variable domain is SAVISQKPSRDICQRGTSLTIQCQVDSQVTMMFWYRQQPGQSLTLIATANQGSEATYESGFVIDKFPISRPNLTFSTLTVSNMSPEDSSIYLCSVDSAYAEETQYFGPGTRLLVL.

In its sample, this clone was seen a few times. The chain recombines TRBV27 with TRBJ2-6, with 10 bases that match TRBD1. The V and J ends lost 6 bases and 4 bases, in that order; junction bases with no gene match: 9. The CDR3 is 17 amino acids. Germline V gives CDR1 MNHEY, CDR2 SMNVEV (reference sequence). Here the CDR3 reads CASSQTGGSGGANVLTF. CDR3 DNA sequence: TGTGCCAGCAGCCAGACAGGGGGCTCAGGGGGGGCCAACGTCCTGACTTTC.

The table lists this clone with a few counts. The CDR3 spells CASSLPPRGPNTEAFF. CDR3 in DNA: TGTGCCAGCAGTTTACCTCCCAGGGGCCCGAACACTGAAGCTTTCTTT. The V and J genes are TRBV28 and TRBJ1-1; tentative D call: TRBD1 (6 bases). The CDR3 totals 16 residues. V lost 2 bases to trimming and J lost 1 base, with 14 bases between them. The germline V gene encodes CDR1 MDHEN and CDR2 SYDVKM.

This clone appeared a few times. The chain employs TRBV28 and TRBJ2-1; tentative D call: TRBD1 (6 bases). Between the trimmed V and J ends, which lost 3 bases and 4 bases, there was a span of 13 bases. Germline CDR1 is MDHEN and CDR2 is SYDVKM. The CDR3 extends over 15 amino acids. In DNA form, the CDR3 reads TGTGCCAGCAGTTTCATATCCGGACAGTACAATGAGCAGTTCTTC. Translation gives CASSFISGQYNEQFF.